These 15 T cell receptor beta chains share one sample of origin, sequenced in a study of cytomegalovirus exposure and HLA in healthy donors. In the PCR, 60 Vbeta and 13 Jbeta primers were used. Repertoires were generated with immunoSEQ multiplex PCR, while TCRdb's copy carries only in-frame clones and drops some. The data show approximately 180,000 clones, just over 75% seen once. Sequenced input: PBMCs. These receptors originate from a woman aged 60-70 years in good health and CMV-seropositive.

Of note for this clone: Different DNA sequences within this sample yield the same CDR3. This rearrangement joins TRBV18 to TRBJ2-5; D is unclear. Looked up from germline, CDR1 is KGHSH and CDR2 is LQKENI. Between the trimmed V and J ends, which lost 3 bases and 3 bases, there was a span of 2 bases. The CDR3 consists of 11 residues. The CDR3 spells CASSPKETQYF. CDR3 bases: TGTGCCAGCTCACCTAAAGAGACCCAGTACTTC.

This clone appeared once. V gene TRBV5-1 combines with J gene TRBJ1-5; 9 nucleotides align to TRBD1. Germline CDR1 reads SGHRS; CDR2 reads YFSETQ. The CDR3 totals 14 residues. Trimming at V came to 2 bases and at J to 7 bases, leaving 4 bases not matched to a gene. In DNA, the CDR3 is TGCGCCAGCAGCTTACAGGGGGCCGGGCAGCCCCAGCATTTT. This translates into CASSLQGAGQPQHF.

The chain links TRBV4-2 to TRBJ2-5; 8 nucleotides match TRBD2. Germline trimming cut 1 base from V and 5 bases from J; bases unmatched to any gene: 6. Germline CDR1 LGHNA, CDR2 YNFKEQ. CDR3 length equals 15 residues. The CDR3 loop reads CASSQGNGGEETQYF. CDR3 sequence (DNA): TGTGCCAGCAGCCAAGGGAACGGGGGGGAGGAGACCCAGTACTTC.

This clone showed up just a few times. The chain uses TRBV6-1 and TRBJ1-2; 7 positions agree with TRBD1. The CDR3 loop spans 15 amino acids. The germline V gene encodes CDR1 MNHNS and CDR2 SASEGT. Trimming cost V 7 bases and J 4 bases; bases outside gene matches: 12. The CDR3 DNA follows: TGTGCCAGCACCTCCACCCAGGGGGTTGGCTATGGCTACACCTTC. It is translated as CASTSTQGVGYGYTF.

This rearrangement joins TRBV19 to TRBJ2-3; TRBD2 matches at 7 bases. The V segment lost 5 bases and the J segment 2 bases; nucleotides outside the gene matches: 13. The germline V gene encodes CDR1 LNHDA and CDR2 SQIVND (reference sequence). The CDR3 loop spans 17 amino acids. CDR3 bases: TGTGCCAGTAGTGTTAATAGACCGGGACTACTCACAGATACGCAGTATTTT. Protein: CASSVNRPGLLTDTQYF.

The rearrangement joins TRBV19 to TRBJ2-1; TRBD2 agrees at 11 bases. The CDR3 sequence is 15 residues long. Germline V gene data show CDR1 as LNHDA and CDR2 as SQIVND (reference sequence). Unmatched junction bases numbered 8, after V lost 8 bases and J lost 5 bases. For the CDR3, the DNA is TGTGCCAGTGCAAAAAAGACTAGCGGGAACAATGAGCAGTTCTTC. Residues: CASAKKTSGNNEQFF.

This chain joins TRBV5-1 and TRBJ2-4; 10 positions agree with TRBD2. The CDR3 sequence is 17 residues long. Germline values: CDR1 SGHRS, CDR2 YFSETQ. V gave up 1 base and J gave up 7 bases; unmatched junction bases: 11. CDR3: CASSLNPSSGSGNIQYF. In nucleotides, the CDR3 is TGCGCCAGCAGCTTGAACCCCTCTAGCGGGAGTGGGAACATTCAGTACTTC.

The CDR3 reads CASSPTGAGEKLFF. CDR3 in DNA: TGTGCCAGCAGCCCAACAGGGGCGGGTGAAAAACTGTTTTTT. The chain recombines TRBV7-8 with TRBJ1-4, with 7 bases aligning to TRBD1. Trimming cost V 5 bases and J 7 bases; bases outside gene matches: 7. Germline V CDR1 and CDR2: SGHVS, FQNEAQ. The CDR3 has 14 residues.

V and J are TRBV28 and TRBJ1-2, with D possibly TRBD1 on 6 matching bases. The CDR3 length is 15 residues. CDR1 MDHEN and CDR2 SYDVKM come from the germline V gene. Trimming stripped 2 bases from V and 4 bases from J, with 14 bases between. CDR3 sequence reads: CASSLAGQQGYGYTF. Written as DNA, the CDR3 is TGTGCCAGCAGTTTAGCAGGACAGCAGGGCTATGGCTACACCTTC.

The chain recombines TRBV7-6 with TRBJ2-4; 12 nucleotides align to TRBD2. The CDR3 is made up of 15 amino acids. J lost 5 bases, V lost 3 bases, and 2 bases had no gene match. CDR1 is SGHVS, CDR2 FNYEAQ, per germline. The CDR3 here is CASSLTSGGQNIQYF. DNA for the CDR3: TGTGCCAGCAGCTTGACTAGCGGGGGCCAAAACATTCAGTACTTC.

The V call is TRBV2, the J call TRBJ1-4; 7 positions agree with TRBD1. J lost 6 bases, V lost 5 bases, and 9 bases had no gene match. The CDR3 is 15 amino acids. Germline V lookup: CDR1 SNHLY, CDR2 FYNNEI. The CDR3 sequence: CASSLSGTEYEKLFF. The CDR3 nucleotides are TGTGCCAGCAGTTTGTCAGGGACAGAGTATGAAAAACTGTTTTTT. Supplemented by reference TRBV2 and TRBJ1-4, the full variable domain reads EPEVTQTPSHQVTQMGQEVILRCVPISNHLYFYWYRQILGQKVEFLVSFYNNEISEKSEIFDDQFSVERPDGSNFTLKIRSTKLEDSAMYFCASSLSGTEYEKLFFGSGTQLSVL.

The genes are TRBV18 and TRBJ1-4; the D is unclear. Germline V gives CDR1 KGHSH, CDR2 LQKENI. The V gene lost 3 bases and the J gene lost 1 base, with 9 bases spanning the gap. This CDR3 has 15 amino acids. The CDR3 sequence is CASSPPGVTNEKLFF. DNA of the CDR3: TGTGCCAGCTCACCTCCGGGAGTAACTAATGAAAAACTGTTTTTT.

With respect to this clone: Other DNA variants within this sample encode the same CDR3. J is TRBJ1-1 and V is TRBV6-1, with a tentative D call TRBD1 (5 bases). Germline CDR1 and CDR2: MNHNS and SASEGT. Trimming shortened V by 6 bases and J by 1 base, and 9 bases separated the two germline ends. The CDR3 consists of 13 residues. This CDR3 is CASSPTGNTEAFF. Written as DNA, the CDR3 is TGTGCCAGCAGCCCTACAGGGAACACTGAAGCTTTCTTT.

CDR3 coding DNA: TGTGCCAGCAGTCCAAATCCAACAGGGGGCCATCAGCCCCAGCATTTT. It encodes CASSPNPTGGHQPQHF. The chain links TRBV28 to TRBJ1-5; 9 nucleotides agree with TRBD1. The junction had 10 bases not matched to a gene; V was cut back by 5 bases and J by 5 bases. This CDR3 comprises 16 residues. Germline loops: CDR1 MDHEN, CDR2 SYDVKM.

The chain links TRBV30 to TRBJ2-1; 9 bases line up with TRBD1. J gave up 9 bases and V 3 bases, and 9 bases lay outside the gene matches. Germline V lookup: CDR1 GTSNPN, CDR2 SVGIG (reference sequence). This CDR3 is built from 14 residues. The CDR3 region is CAWSGLTGGGEQFF. The CDR3, as DNA: TGTGCCTGGAGCGGCCTGACAGGGGGGGGTGAGCAGTTCTTC.